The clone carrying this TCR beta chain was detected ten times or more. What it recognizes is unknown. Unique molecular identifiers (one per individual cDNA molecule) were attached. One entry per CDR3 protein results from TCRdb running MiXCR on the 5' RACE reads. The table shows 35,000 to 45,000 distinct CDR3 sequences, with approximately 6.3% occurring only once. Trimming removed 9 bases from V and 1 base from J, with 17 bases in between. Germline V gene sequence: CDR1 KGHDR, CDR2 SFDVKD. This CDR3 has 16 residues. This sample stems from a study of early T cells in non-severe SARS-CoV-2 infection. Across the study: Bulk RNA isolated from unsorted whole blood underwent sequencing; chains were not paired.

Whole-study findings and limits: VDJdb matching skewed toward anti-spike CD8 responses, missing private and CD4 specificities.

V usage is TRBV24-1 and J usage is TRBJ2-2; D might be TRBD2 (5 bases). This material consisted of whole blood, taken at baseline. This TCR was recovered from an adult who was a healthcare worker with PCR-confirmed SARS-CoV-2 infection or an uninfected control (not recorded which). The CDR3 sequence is CATGRVGPVNTGELFF. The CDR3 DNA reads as TGTGCCACCGGGCGGGTTGGGCCAGTGAACACCGGGGAGCTGTTTTTT.